These T cell receptor beta chains were read from a single sample in a study of cytomegalovirus exposure and HLA in healthy donors. Only in-frame clones appear in the TCRdb table, and some are missing; sequencing was by immunoSEQ multiplex PCR. The sample has about 150,000 clones, roughly 63% seen once. The source material was PBMCs. The receptors were sampled from a woman aged 55-70 years in good health and CMV-seropositive. Both conserved end residues are part of each CDR3. The order of the fields is clone size, V gene, J gene, D gene, CDR3 DNA, CDR3 protein. D genes are given only for firm matches. Only part of the rows carry a size: once, few, many, or a class if the clone is expanded.

abundance: NA; v_gene: TRBV13; j_gene: TRBJ1-2; d_gene: NA; CDR3nt: TGTGCCAGCAGCTTAGGGGGCAGGGAGGCCTATGGCTACACCTTC; CDR3aa: CASSLGGREAYGYTF
abundance: NA; v_gene: TRBV14; j_gene: TRBJ2-3; d_gene: TRBD2; CDR3nt: TGTGCCAGCAGCGGGGGACTAGCGGAAGATACGCAGTATTTT; CDR3aa: CASSGGLAEDTQYF
abundance: NA; v_gene: TRBV10-3; j_gene: TRBJ2-7; d_gene: NA; CDR3nt: TGTGCCATCAGTGAGTCTGAGGGCCCCTACGAGCAGTACTTC; CDR3aa: CAISESEGPYEQYF
abundance: NA; v_gene: TRBV29-1; j_gene: TRBJ2-1; d_gene: TRBD2; CDR3nt: TGCAGCGTTGAGGACGCCGGGACTAGCGTTTACAATGAGCAGTTCTTC; CDR3aa: CSVEDAGTSVYNEQFF
abundance: NA; v_gene: TRBV5-4; j_gene: TRBJ2-5; d_gene: TRBD2; CDR3nt: TGTGCCAGCAGCTTGGCGTTAGCGGGCCAAGAGACCCAGTACTTC; CDR3aa: CASSLALAGQETQYF
abundance: NA; v_gene: TRBV19; j_gene: TRBJ2-2; d_gene: TRBD2; CDR3nt: TGTGCCAGTATGAAACCGGGACTAGCGGGAGCCGGGGAGCTGTTTTTT; CDR3aa: CASMKPGLAGAGELFF
abundance: NA; v_gene: TRBV7-3; j_gene: TRBJ2-1; d_gene: NA; CDR3nt: TGTGCCAGCAGCTCCCCCGGTGCTTCCTACAATGAGCAGTTCTTC; CDR3aa: CASSSPGASYNEQFF
abundance: NA; v_gene: TRBV19; j_gene: TRBJ2-2; d_gene: TRBD1; CDR3nt: TGTGCCAGTACCTCGGGACAGCCTGGGGAGCTGTTTTTT; CDR3aa: CASTSGQPGELFF
abundance: NA; v_gene: TRBV5-4; j_gene: TRBJ2-7; d_gene: TRBD2; CDR3nt: TGTGCCAGCAGCTTGTCTAGCGGGAGCTCCTACGAGCAGTACTTC; CDR3aa: CASSLSSGSSYEQYF
abundance: NA; v_gene: TRBV30; j_gene: TRBJ1-4; d_gene: NA; CDR3nt: TGTGCCTGGGGGGGAGGCATCGCAACTAATGAAAAACTGTTTTTT; CDR3aa: CAWGGGIATNEKLFF
abundance: NA; v_gene: TRBV28; j_gene: TRBJ1-5; d_gene: TRBD1; CDR3nt: TGTGCCAGCAGCCCCAGGGGGGCGTGGAGCAATCAGCCCCAGCATTTT; CDR3aa: CASSPRGAWSNQPQHF
abundance: NA; v_gene: TRBV7-9; j_gene: TRBJ2-7; d_gene: TRBD2; CDR3nt: TGTGCCAGCAGCTTACTAGCGGGGCTCTACGAGCAGTACTTC; CDR3aa: CASSLLAGLYEQYF
abundance: NA; v_gene: TRBV5-1; j_gene: TRBJ2-2; d_gene: NA; CDR3nt: TGCGCCAGCAGCTTGGGGACAGACACCGGGGAGCTGTTTTTT; CDR3aa: CASSLGTDTGELFF
abundance: NA; v_gene: TRBV15; j_gene: TRBJ2-1; d_gene: TRBD2; CDR3nt: TGTGCCACCAGCAGAGAACCCAGACTAGCGGGAGGGATGAATGAGCAGTTCTTC; CDR3aa: CATSREPRLAGGMNEQFF
abundance: few; v_gene: TRBV4-2; j_gene: TRBJ1-1; d_gene: NA; CDR3nt: TGTGCCAGCAGCCAAGGGTCCTCGACAACTGAAGCTTTCTTT; CDR3aa: CASSQGSSTTEAFF
abundance: NA; v_gene: TRBV6-6; j_gene: TRBJ1-1; d_gene: NA; CDR3nt: TGTGCCAGCAGTTACTCGGAGGCTGAAGCTTTCTTT; CDR3aa: CASSYSEAEAFF
abundance: NA; v_gene: TRBV5-1; j_gene: TRBJ2-2; d_gene: NA; CDR3nt: TGCGCCAGCAGGGTCGCAGCGTCGAACACCGGGGAGCTGTTTTTT; CDR3aa: CASRVAASNTGELFF
abundance: once; v_gene: TRBV5-5; j_gene: TRBJ1-2; d_gene: TRBD1; CDR3nt: TGTGCCAGCAGCTTGGGGGACAGCTACTATGGCTACACCTTC; CDR3aa: CASSLGDSYYGYTF
abundance: NA; v_gene: TRBV2; j_gene: TRBJ2-5; d_gene: TRBD2; CDR3nt: TGTGCCAGCAGAGAACTAGCGGGAGAGGAGACCCAGTACTTC; CDR3aa: CASRELAGEETQYF
abundance: NA; v_gene: TRBV5-1; j_gene: TRBJ1-4; d_gene: NA; CDR3nt: TGCGCCAGCAGCCCCCAGGCAACTAATGAAAAACTGTTTTTT; CDR3aa: CASSPQATNEKLFF
abundance: few; v_gene: TRBV6-6; j_gene: TRBJ2-1; d_gene: TRBD1; CDR3nt: TGTGCCAGCAGGGGACAGAACAATGAGCAGTTCTTC; CDR3aa: CASRGQNNEQFF
abundance: NA; v_gene: TRBV29-1; j_gene: TRBJ1-1; d_gene: NA; CDR3nt: TGCAGCGTTGAAGCTACAGGGTTTGGAAACACTGAAGCTTTCTTT; CDR3aa: CSVEATGFGNTEAFF
abundance: NA; v_gene: TRBV18; j_gene: TRBJ2-7; d_gene: NA; CDR3nt: TGTGCCAGCTCACCACCGGCGGCCTACGAGCAGTACTTC; CDR3aa: CASSPPAAYEQYF
abundance: NA; v_gene: TRBV13; j_gene: TRBJ1-4; d_gene: TRBD1; CDR3nt: TGTGCCAGCAGCTTAGGTGGGACAGGGGCTCTGAATGAAAAACTGTTTTTT; CDR3aa: CASSLGGTGALNEKLFF
abundance: NA; v_gene: TRBV5-1; j_gene: TRBJ2-7; d_gene: TRBD1; CDR3nt: TGCGCCAGCCACTCAACGACAGGGGGAAACGAGCAGTACTTC; CDR3aa: CASHSTTGGNEQYF
abundance: NA; v_gene: TRBV7-2; j_gene: TRBJ2-1; d_gene: NA; CDR3nt: TGTGCCAGCAGCCCCAGCGGCCTCGCTGAGCAGTTCTTC; CDR3aa: CASSPSGLAEQFF
abundance: NA; v_gene: TRBV5-1; j_gene: TRBJ2-7; d_gene: TRBD1; CDR3nt: TGCGCCAGCAGCTTGGCCGGACAGGGGATCCACGAGCAGTACTTC; CDR3aa: CASSLAGQGIHEQYF
abundance: NA; v_gene: TRBV28; j_gene: TRBJ2-3; d_gene: NA; CDR3nt: TGTGCCAGCATTAGCCGTGAAGGCACAGATACGCAGTATTTT; CDR3aa: CASISREGTDTQYF
abundance: NA; v_gene: TRBV11-2; j_gene: TRBJ2-1; d_gene: TRBD2; CDR3nt: TGTGCCAGCAGCTCAAGGGGACTACCCTACAATGAGCAGTTCTTC; CDR3aa: CASSSRGLPYNEQFF
abundance: NA; v_gene: TRBV7-2; j_gene: TRBJ1-6; d_gene: TRBD1; CDR3nt: TGTGCCAGCAGCCCACAGGGGCCCGATAATTCACCCCTCCACTTT; CDR3aa: CASSPQGPDNSPLHF
abundance: NA; v_gene: TRBV28; j_gene: TRBJ1-1; d_gene: NA; CDR3nt: TGTGCCAGCACTCGTGTGTACACTGAAGCTTTCTTT; CDR3aa: CASTRVYTEAFF
abundance: NA; v_gene: TRBV6-5; j_gene: TRBJ1-1; d_gene: NA; CDR3nt: TGTGCCAGCAGTTACTCGAAGGGGGGGACTGAAGCTTTCTTT; CDR3aa: CASSYSKGGTEAFF
abundance: NA; v_gene: TRBV9; j_gene: TRBJ2-5; d_gene: NA; CDR3nt: TGTGCCAGCAGCGTAGGAGGGGGATCGGAGACCCAGTACTTC; CDR3aa: CASSVGGGSETQYF
abundance: few; v_gene: TRBV5-1; j_gene: TRBJ2-3; d_gene: NA; CDR3nt: TGCGCCAGCAGCTTCAATCACAGGGGCACAGATACGCAGTATTTT; CDR3aa: CASSFNHRGTDTQYF
abundance: NA; v_gene: TRBV27; j_gene: TRBJ2-3; d_gene: NA; CDR3nt: TGTGCCAGCAGTTTGAACAGGGAAACAGATACGCAGTATTTT; CDR3aa: CASSLNRETDTQYF
abundance: NA; v_gene: TRBV2; j_gene: TRBJ1-5; d_gene: NA; CDR3nt: TGTGCCAGCAGTGAAGGAGGGCTGGGCAATCAGCCCCAGCATTTT; CDR3aa: CASSEGGLGNQPQHF
abundance: NA; v_gene: TRBV28; j_gene: TRBJ2-1; d_gene: TRBD2; CDR3nt: TGTGCCAGCAGTACCGGGACTAGCACTCTTGGTGAGCAGTTCTTC; CDR3aa: CASSTGTSTLGEQFF
abundance: NA; v_gene: TRBV19; j_gene: TRBJ1-2; d_gene: TRBD1; CDR3nt: TGTGCCAGCGGCTGGACAGGGTCTGGCTACACCTTC; CDR3aa: CASGWTGSGYTF
abundance: few; v_gene: TRBV7-3; j_gene: TRBJ2-1; d_gene: NA; CDR3nt: TGTGCCAGCAGCCTAACATCCCCGAGTGAGCAGTTCTTC; CDR3aa: CASSLTSPSEQFF
abundance: NA; v_gene: TRBV7-9; j_gene: TRBJ1-4; d_gene: TRBD1; CDR3nt: TGTGCCAGCAGCTTGCAGGGGGCTCGAGGTGAAAAACTGTTTTTT; CDR3aa: CASSLQGARGEKLFF
abundance: few; v_gene: TRBV30; j_gene: TRBJ2-7; d_gene: NA; CDR3nt: TGTGCCTGGAGTGGGGCGAACGAGCAGTACTTC; CDR3aa: CAWSGANEQYF
abundance: NA; v_gene: TRBV29-1; j_gene: TRBJ2-1; d_gene: TRBD2; CDR3nt: TGCAGCGTTGAACGACTAGCTGGCGACAATGAGCAGTTCTTC; CDR3aa: CSVERLAGDNEQFF
abundance: few; v_gene: TRBV28; j_gene: TRBJ1-2; d_gene: NA; CDR3nt: TGTGCCAGCAGTGACAGGAGCTATGGCTACACCTTC; CDR3aa: CASSDRSYGYTF
abundance: NA; v_gene: TRBV7-9; j_gene: TRBJ1-3; d_gene: NA; CDR3nt: TGTGCCAGCAGCTTAGCGCAGGGAAACTCTGGAAACACCATATATTTT; CDR3aa: CASSLAQGNSGNTIYF